The 28 T cell receptor beta chains in this list originate from one sample, sequenced in a study of T-cell memory formation after mild COVID-19. TCRdb analysed the 5' RACE reads with MiXCR anew, one entry per CDR3 protein. The sample consists of around 470,000 distinct CDR3 sequences, 20% of them appearing once. The sequenced sample consisted of PBMCs or a T cell subset sorted from them (not recorded which). The receptor set was obtained from an adult woman who had mild COVID-19 (a few samples of this study predate the infection). Cell type and time point are not known.

The V and J genes are TRBV5-6 and TRBJ1-5, with D hard to call. CDR1 SGHDT and CDR2 YYEEEE come from the germline V gene. This CDR3 has 13 residues. The V gene lost 3 bases and the J gene lost 10 bases, with 14 bases spanning the gap. The CDR3 region has the DNA TGTGCCAGCAGCTCCAAGGTGGGCGGCCCCCAGCATTTT. Translating it yields CASSSKVGGPQHF.

The chain is built from TRBV12-3 or TRBV12-4 and TRBJ1-2; TRBD1 matches at 8 bases. V lost 3 bases, J lost 3 bases, and 6 bases stayed unmatched. The CDR3 sequence is 15 residues long. The CDR3, as DNA: TGTGCCAGCAGTTTGGGGGCAGGGGGCCACTATGGCTACACCTTC. Residues: CASSLGAGGHYGYTF.

The chain couples TRBV12-3 or TRBV12-4 to TRBJ2-5; 10 bases fit TRBD2. Unmatched junction bases numbered 9, after V lost 7 bases and J lost 4 bases. CDR3 length: 15 residues. CDR3 nucleotides: TGTGCCAGCACCCTAGGGCTAGCGGGGGCAGAGACCCAGTACTTC. It specifies CASTLGLAGAETQYF.

The V and J genes are TRBV18 and TRBJ2-7; the match to TRBD2 covers 11 bases. Unmatched junction bases numbered 7, after V lost 4 bases and J lost 5 bases. CDR1 is KGHSH and CDR2 is LQKENI in the germline V gene. The CDR3 extends over 15 amino acids. In nucleotides, the CDR3 is TGTGCCAGCTCACGATTACTAGCGGGAGTCGACGAGCAGTACTTC. Its translation is CASSRLLAGVDEQYF.

The chain joins TRBV12-3 or TRBV12-4 to TRBJ1-1; no firm D call. This CDR3 region has 12 residues. V was clipped by 5 bases and J by 7 bases, with 11 bases between them. The CDR3 here is CASSAGRFEAFF. DNA of the CDR3: TGTGCCAGCAGTGCCGGGAGATTTGAAGCTTTCTTT.

The sample holds a few counts of this clonotype. The rearrangement uses TRBV29-1 and TRBJ2-2; D gene unclear. Per the germline V gene, CDR1 is SQVTM and CDR2 is ANQGSEA. CDR3 size: 11 residues. Between the trimmed V and J ends, which lost 7 bases and 7 bases, there was a span of 10 bases. The CDR3 coding sequence is TGCAGCGCCCCCGATGACGGGGAGCTGTTTTTT. Protein sequence: CSAPDDGELFF.

The rearrangement links TRBV14 to TRBJ2-7; 12 bases line up with TRBD2. V shed 2 bases and J 6 bases; nucleotides not matched to a gene: 5. CDR1 is SGHDN, CDR2 FVKESK, per germline. This CDR3 is built from 15 residues. The CDR3 DNA reads as TGTGCCAGCAGCCAACTAGCGGGAGGGCTGGCCGAGCAGTACTTC. This translates into CASSQLAGGLAEQYF.

In this sample, this clonotype turned up many times. V gene TRBV7-8 combines with J gene TRBJ1-2, with D unclear. The ends were cut back, 5 bases at V and 1 base at J, with 11 bases in the middle. The CDR3 totals 14 residues. CDR1 and CDR2 (germline): SGHVS, FQNEAQ. For the CDR3, the DNA is TGTGCCAGCAGCCCTGGACGGTTTAACTATGGCTACACCTTC. This sequence encodes CASSPGRFNYGYTF.

The chain recombines TRBV4-1 with TRBJ2-7, with TRBD1 identical over 7 bases. Germline V CDR1 and CDR2: MGHRA, YSYEKL. Germline trimming cut 0 bases from V and 0 bases from J; bases unmatched to any gene: 5. The CDR3 consists of 16 residues. CDR3 protein: CASSQDRGGRSYEQYF. CDR3 sequence (DNA): TGCGCCAGCAGCCAAGATAGAGGGGGCCGCTCCTACGAGCAGTACTTC.

This sequence joins TRBV6-2 or TRBV6-3 and TRBJ2-2, with a possible D match to TRBD1 (5 bases). Trimming took off 1 base at V and 1 base at J, with 7 bases between the two ends. This CDR3 is 15 amino acids long. The germline V gene encodes CDR1 MNHEY and CDR2 SVGEGT. The CDR3 region is CASSYFQGNTGELFF. CDR3 nucleotides: TGTGCCAGCAGTTACTTCCAGGGGAACACCGGGGAGCTGTTTTTT.

The chain recombines TRBV5-1 with TRBJ1-1; D possibly corresponds to TRBD1 (6 bases). This CDR3 contains 15 residues. V was pared by 3 bases and J by 6 bases, with 18 bases between. CDR1 SGHRS and CDR2 YFSETQ come from the germline V gene. The CDR3 reads CASSSTRLGAPEAFF. Written as DNA, the CDR3 is TGCGCCAGCAGCTCGACGCGTTTGGGGGCCCCTGAAGCTTTCTTT.

V and J are TRBV18 and TRBJ1-1; D is perhaps TRBD1 (5 bases). Trimming left V 8 bases short and J 2 bases short, with 12 bases between. The germline V gene encodes CDR1 KGHSH and CDR2 LQKENI. The CDR3 consists of 13 residues. CDR3 DNA sequence: TGTGCCAGCAACCGGGGGTTTAACACTGAAGCTTTCTTT. It translates to CASNRGFNTEAFF.

Only a few counts were recorded for this clonotype. This chain joins TRBV6-5 and TRBJ2-2, with TRBD1 as a possible D gene (7 bases). The CDR3 extends over 16 amino acids. Per the germline V gene, CDR1 is MNHEY and CDR2 is SVGAGI. Trimming took off 2 bases at V and 6 bases at J, with 16 bases between the two ends. The CDR3 DNA reads as TGTGCCAGCAGTTACACGGGAGACAGGGTAGCCGGGGAGCTGTTTTTT. Residues: CASSYTGDRVAGELFF.

This clonotype appeared a few times. V and J are TRBV10-3 and TRBJ2-7; 13 bases map to TRBD2. CDR1 ENHRY and CDR2 SYGVKD come from the germline V gene. This CDR3 has 14 residues. V was pared by 6 bases and J by 4 bases, with 3 bases of the junction left unmatched. As DNA, the CDR3 is TGTGCCATCAGGGGGACTAGCGGGATTTACGAGCAGTACTTC. This gives the protein CAIRGTSGIYEQYF.

V gene TRBV16 combines with J gene TRBJ1-2, with 8 bases lining up with TRBD1. The V segment lost 1 base and the J segment 5 bases; nucleotides outside the gene matches: 6. The CDR3 totals 15 residues. Germline V gives CDR1 KGHSY, CDR2 FQNENV. CDR3 protein: CASSQWQTGEYGYTF. CDR3 nucleotides: TGTGCCAGCAGCCAATGGCAGACAGGGGAGTATGGCTACACCTTC.

This clonotype was seen only a few times. V usage is TRBV6-5 and J usage is TRBJ2-3, with D uncertain. The V end was cut by 5 bases, the J end by 2 bases, with 17 bases between. This CDR3 region has 16 residues. CDR1 and CDR2 from the germline V gene are MNHEY and SVGAGI. CDR3 nucleotides: TGTGCCAGCAGTCCCGATACCGGTTCGATCACAGATACGCAGTATTTT. It is translated as CASSPDTGSITDTQYF.

The sample holds a few counts of this clonotype. The rearrangement joins TRBV6-2 or TRBV6-3 to TRBJ2-7, with 13 bases fitting TRBD2. V shed 6 bases, J shed 4 bases, and the junction held 12 bases outside the gene matches. CDR1 and CDR2 from the germline V gene are MNHEY and SVGEGT. The CDR3 extends over 17 amino acids. Written as DNA, the CDR3 is TGTGCCAGCAGCTCACTACCCCGGACTAGCGGGAGATACGAGCAGTACTTC. Translation: CASSSLPRTSGRYEQYF.

The rearrangement uses TRBV7-6 and TRBJ2-2, with TRBD2 identical over 7 bases. CDR3 length: 13 amino acids. The V segment lost 2 bases and the J segment 10 bases; nucleotides outside the gene matches: 4. CDR1 and CDR2 from the germline V gene are SGHVS and FNYEAQ. The CDR3 nucleotides read TGTGCCAGCAGCTTAAGGGCGGGAGAGGAGCTGTTTTTT. This encodes CASSLRAGEELFF.

This clonotype came up a few times. The chain combines TRBV6-2 or TRBV6-3 with TRBJ2-3, with TRBD2 matching 7 bases. J lost 6 bases, V lost 4 bases, and 7 bases had no gene match. Germline CDR1 is MNHEY and CDR2 is SVGEGT. This CDR3 spans 14 amino acids. CDR3 sequence (DNA): TGTGCCAGCAGTTCTAGTCGCGGGAGCGATACGCAGTATTTT. This codes for CASSSSRGSDTQYF.

V is TRBV29-1 and J is TRBJ2-1; D call uncertain. V lost 4 bases and J lost 0, with 16 bases in between. The germline V gene encodes CDR1 SQVTM and CDR2 ANQGSEA. CDR3 length: 16 residues. CDR3 region: CSVVRSILSSYNEQFF. The CDR3 DNA sequence: TGCAGCGTTGTTCGGTCTATCCTGAGCTCCTACAATGAGCAGTTCTTC.

This clonotype has just a few counts. This rearrangement joins TRBV6-6 to TRBJ2-7; 8 bases line up with TRBD1. CDR1 is MNHNY and CDR2 is SVGAGI in the germline V gene (reference sequence). CDR3 size: 13 residues. V gave up 6 bases and J gave up 5 bases; unmatched junction bases: 6. The DNA for the CDR3 is TGTGCCAGCAGAAGGACAGGGTCCAACGAGCAGTACTTC. Amino acids: CASRRTGSNEQYF.

Concerning this clonotype: Mismatch with germline at one junction end may stem from a read error. The genes are TRBV7-7 and TRBJ2-5, with D possibly matching TRBD1 (6 bases). Looked up from germline, CDR1 is SSHAT and CDR2 is FNYEAQ (reference sequence). This CDR3 is 14 amino acids long. The CDR3 spells CASSPSTGLETQYF. The CDR3 DNA reads as TGTGCTAGCAGCCCATCCACAGGGTTGGAGACCCAGTACTTC.

This rearrangement joins TRBV18 to TRBJ1-1; TRBD1 aligns across 9 bases. Germline values: CDR1 KGHSH, CDR2 LQKENI. The CDR3 is 16 residues long. With 0 bases clipped from V and 2 bases from J, the junction kept 4 bases outside the gene matches. The CDR3 bases are TGTGCCAGCTCACCACCTTTACAGGGGGCTAACACTGAAGCTTTCTTT. This codes for CASSPPLQGANTEAFF.

The chain joins TRBV7-2 to TRBJ2-5, with a possible D match to TRBD1 (5 bases). Germline CDR1 SGHTA, CDR2 FQGNSA. V gave up 3 bases and J gave up 4 bases, with 9 bases separating them. The CDR3 runs to 13 residues. The CDR3 region is CASSFGRVETQYF. The CDR3 region has the DNA TGTGCCAGCAGCTTTGGCAGGGTAGAGACCCAGTACTTC.

The chain is built from TRBV6-2 or TRBV6-3 and TRBJ1-2; D uncertain. Germline V gene data show CDR1 as MNHEY and CDR2 as SVGEGT. This CDR3 contains 14 residues. Trimming removed 1 base from V and 1 base from J, with 7 bases in between. This chain's CDR3 is CASSYYTDNYGYTF. The CDR3 region has the DNA TGTGCCAGCAGTTACTACACAGATAACTATGGCTACACCTTC.

This clonotype was counted between two and nine times. This chain joins TRBV12-3 or TRBV12-4 and TRBJ2-1, with a possible D match to TRBD2 (6 bases). Trimming stripped 5 bases from V and 2 bases from J, with 13 bases between. The CDR3 extends over 15 amino acids. The chain's CDR3 is CASSRTSRAYNEQFF. The DNA of the CDR3 is TGTGCCAGCAGTCGAACTAGCCGAGCCTACAATGAGCAGTTCTTC.

The chain combines TRBV10-3 with TRBJ2-3, with 11 bases identical to TRBD2. This CDR3 region has 18 residues. V lost 1 base to trimming and J lost 0 bases; unmatched junction nucleotides: 6. From germline, CDR1 is ENHRY and CDR2 SYGVKD. CDR3 residues: CAISEWATSGVSTDTQYF. CDR3 nucleotides: TGTGCCATCAGTGAGTGGGCGACTAGCGGGGTTAGCACAGATACGCAGTATTTT.

V usage is TRBV12-3 or TRBV12-4 and J usage is TRBJ2-1, with 8 bases matching TRBD1. V shed 6 bases, J shed 8 bases, and the junction held 12 bases outside the gene matches. The CDR3 is 15 residues long. The CDR3 reads CASRTDRGGMYEQFF. The CDR3 DNA reads TGTGCCAGCAGAACCGACAGGGGCGGTATGTATGAGCAGTTCTTC.